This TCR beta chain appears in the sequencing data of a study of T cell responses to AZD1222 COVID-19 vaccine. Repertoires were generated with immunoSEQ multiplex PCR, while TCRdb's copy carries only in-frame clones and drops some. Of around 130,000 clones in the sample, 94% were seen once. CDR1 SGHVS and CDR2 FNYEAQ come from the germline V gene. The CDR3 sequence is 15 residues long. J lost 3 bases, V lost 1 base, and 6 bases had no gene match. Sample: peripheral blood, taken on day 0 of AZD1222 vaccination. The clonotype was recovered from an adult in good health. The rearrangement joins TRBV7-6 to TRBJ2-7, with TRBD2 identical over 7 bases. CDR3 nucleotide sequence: TGTGCCAGCAGCTTAGAGGCTAGCGGCTACTACGAGCAGTACTTC. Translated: CASSLEASGYYEQYF.